These 2 T cell receptor beta chains originate from one sample sequenced in a study of early T cells in non-severe SARS-CoV-2 infection. TCRdb reanalysed the 5' RACE reads using MiXCR and keeps one entry per CDR3 protein. The sample holds around 58,000 distinct CDR3 sequences; 7.7% are singletons and the top ten take 10% to 13%. The sample in question was whole blood, obtained at baseline. The receptors here all came from an adult who was a healthcare worker with PCR-confirmed SARS-CoV-2 infection or an uninfected control (not recorded which).

Only one count was recorded for this clonotype. The chain is built from TRBV2 and TRBJ2-1, with 7 nucleotides matching TRBD2. The CDR3 totals 15 residues. CDR1 and CDR2 (germline): SNHLY, FYNNEI. Trimming at V came to 5 bases and at J to 6 bases, leaving 10 bases not matched to a gene. CDR3 residues: CASSLLASGINEQFF. CDR3 in DNA: TGTGCCAGCAGTTTACTAGCGTCAGGGATCAATGAGCAGTTCTTC.

The sample holds a few counts of this clonotype. The CDR3 reads CASGALAGSYNEQFF. DNA of the CDR3: TGTGCCAGCGGGGCCCTCGCGGGATCCTACAATGAGCAGTTCTTC. This chain joins TRBV6-1 and TRBJ2-1, with D perhaps TRBD2 (6 bases). CDR1 is MNHNS, CDR2 SASEGT, per germline. This CDR3 comprises 15 residues. Trimming shortened V by 8 bases and J by 1 base, and 15 bases separated the two germline ends.